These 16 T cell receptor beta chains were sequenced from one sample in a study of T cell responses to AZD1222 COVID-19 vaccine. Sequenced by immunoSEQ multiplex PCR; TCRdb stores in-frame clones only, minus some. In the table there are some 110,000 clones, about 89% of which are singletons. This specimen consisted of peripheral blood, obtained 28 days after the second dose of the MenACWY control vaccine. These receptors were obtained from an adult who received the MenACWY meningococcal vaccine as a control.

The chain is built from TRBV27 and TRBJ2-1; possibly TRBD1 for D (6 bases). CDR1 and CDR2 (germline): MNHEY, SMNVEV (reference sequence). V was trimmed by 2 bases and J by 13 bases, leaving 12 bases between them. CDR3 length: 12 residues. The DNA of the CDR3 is TGTGCCAGCAGTTTAGGGGGCACAGTCCAGTTCTTC. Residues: CASSLGGTVQFF.

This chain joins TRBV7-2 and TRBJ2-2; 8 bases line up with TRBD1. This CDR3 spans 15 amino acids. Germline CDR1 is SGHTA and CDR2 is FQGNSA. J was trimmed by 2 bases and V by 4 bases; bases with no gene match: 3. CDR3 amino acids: CASSWDRTNTGELFF. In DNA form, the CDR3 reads TGTGCCAGCAGCTGGGACAGGACAAACACCGGGGAGCTGTTTTTT. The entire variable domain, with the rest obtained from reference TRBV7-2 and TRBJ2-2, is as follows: GAGVSQSPSNKVTEKGKDVELRCDPISGHTALYWYRQSLGQGLEFLIYFQGNSAPDKSGLPSDRFSAERTGGSVSTLTIQRTQQEDSAVYLCASSWDRTNTGELFFGEGSRLTVL.

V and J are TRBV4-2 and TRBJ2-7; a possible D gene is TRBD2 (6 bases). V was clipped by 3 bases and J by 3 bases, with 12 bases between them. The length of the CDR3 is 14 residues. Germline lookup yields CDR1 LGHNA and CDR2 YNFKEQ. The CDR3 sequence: CASSQARGYYEQYF. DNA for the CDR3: TGTGCCAGCAGCCAGGCCCGGGGGTACTACGAGCAGTACTTC.

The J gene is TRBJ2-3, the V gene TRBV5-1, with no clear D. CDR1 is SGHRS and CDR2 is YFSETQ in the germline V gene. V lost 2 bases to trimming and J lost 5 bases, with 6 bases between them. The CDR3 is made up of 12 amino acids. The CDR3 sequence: CASSFLQDTQYF. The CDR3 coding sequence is TGCGCCAGCAGCTTTCTTCAAGATACGCAGTATTTT.

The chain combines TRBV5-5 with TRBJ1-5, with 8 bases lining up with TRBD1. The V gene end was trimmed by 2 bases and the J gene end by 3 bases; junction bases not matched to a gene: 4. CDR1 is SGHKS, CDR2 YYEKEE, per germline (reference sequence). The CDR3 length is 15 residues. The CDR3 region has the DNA TGTGCCAGCAGCTTAGGGACAGGCCTCAATCAGCCCCAGCATTTT. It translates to CASSLGTGLNQPQHF.

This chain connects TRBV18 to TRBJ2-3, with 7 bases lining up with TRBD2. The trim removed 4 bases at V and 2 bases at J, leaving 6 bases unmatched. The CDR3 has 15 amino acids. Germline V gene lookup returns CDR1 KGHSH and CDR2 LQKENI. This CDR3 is CASSRSGGFTDTQYF. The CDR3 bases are TGTGCCAGCTCACGATCCGGGGGGTTCACAGATACGCAGTATTTT.

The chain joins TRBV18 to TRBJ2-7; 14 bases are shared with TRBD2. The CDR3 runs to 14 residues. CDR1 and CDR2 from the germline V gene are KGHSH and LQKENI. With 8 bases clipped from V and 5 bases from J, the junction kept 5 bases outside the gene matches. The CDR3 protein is CASVTSGGANEQYF. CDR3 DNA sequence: TGTGCCAGCGTGACTAGCGGGGGGGCCAACGAGCAGTACTTC.

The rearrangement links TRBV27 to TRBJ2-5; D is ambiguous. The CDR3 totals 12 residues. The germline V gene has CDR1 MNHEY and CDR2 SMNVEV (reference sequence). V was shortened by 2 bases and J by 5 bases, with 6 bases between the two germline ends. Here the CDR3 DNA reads TGTGCCAGCAGTTTAGTGGGGGAGACCCAGTACTTC. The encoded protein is CASSLVGETQYF.

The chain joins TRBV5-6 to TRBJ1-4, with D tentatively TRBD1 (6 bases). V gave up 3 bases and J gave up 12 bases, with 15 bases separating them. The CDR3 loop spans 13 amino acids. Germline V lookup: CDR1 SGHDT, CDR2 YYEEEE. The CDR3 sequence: CASSWGLRRQLFF. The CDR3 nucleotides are TGTGCCAGCAGCTGGGGGCTCCGTAGGCAACTGTTTTTT. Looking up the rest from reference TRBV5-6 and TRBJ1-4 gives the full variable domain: DAGVTQSPTHLIKTRGQQVTLRCSPKSGHDTVSWYQQALGQGPQFIFQYYEEEERQRGNFPDRFSGHQFPNYSSELNVNALLLGDSALYLCASSWGLRRQLFFGSGTQLSVL.

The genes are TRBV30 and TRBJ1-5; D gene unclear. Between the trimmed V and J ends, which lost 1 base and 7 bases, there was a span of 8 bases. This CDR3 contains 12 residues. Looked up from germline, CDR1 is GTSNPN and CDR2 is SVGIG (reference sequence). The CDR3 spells CAWSGGDQPQHF. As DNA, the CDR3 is TGTGCCTGGAGTGGGGGAGACCAGCCCCAGCATTTT.

This CDR3 reads CASSDTFRDLGNTIYF. In nucleotides, the CDR3 is TGTGCCAGCAGTGACACGTTCAGGGATCTCGGAAACACCATATATTTT. The chain couples TRBV6-4 to TRBJ1-3; D perhaps matches TRBD1 (5 bases). The CDR3 has 16 amino acids. CDR1 MRHNA and CDR2 SNTAGT come from the germline V gene. V was shortened by 2 bases and J by 4 bases, with 15 bases between the two germline ends.

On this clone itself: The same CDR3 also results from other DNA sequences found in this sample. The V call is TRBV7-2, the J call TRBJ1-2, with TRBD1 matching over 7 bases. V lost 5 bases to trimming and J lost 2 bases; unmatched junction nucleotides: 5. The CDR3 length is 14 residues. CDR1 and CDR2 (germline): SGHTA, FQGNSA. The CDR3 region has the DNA TGTGCCAGCAGCCTAGGGACAGCAAACTATGGCTACACCTTC. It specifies CASSLGTANYGYTF.

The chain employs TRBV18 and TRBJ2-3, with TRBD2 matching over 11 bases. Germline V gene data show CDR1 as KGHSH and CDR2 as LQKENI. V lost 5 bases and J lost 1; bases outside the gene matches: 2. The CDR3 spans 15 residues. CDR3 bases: TGTGCCAGCTCAGGGACTAGCGGAGGCACAGATACGCAGTATTTT. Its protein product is CASSGTSGGTDTQYF.

CDR3 in DNA: TGTGCCAGCTCACCTCTGCGGGGGGGCTCCTACAATGAGCAGTTCTTC. This gives the protein CASSPLRGGSYNEQFF. The rearrangement links TRBV18 to TRBJ2-1; 9 bases are a match to TRBD2. J lost 0 bases, V lost 3 bases, and 3 bases had no gene match. The CDR3 runs to 16 residues. Germline V CDR1 and CDR2: KGHSH, LQKENI.

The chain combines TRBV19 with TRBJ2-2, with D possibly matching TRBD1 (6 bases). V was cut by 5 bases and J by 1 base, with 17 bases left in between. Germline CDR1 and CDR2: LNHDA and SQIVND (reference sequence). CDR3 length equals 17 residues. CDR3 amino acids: CASSPPWTARNTGELFF. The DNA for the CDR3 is TGTGCCAGTAGTCCCCCCTGGACAGCCAGGAACACCGGGGAGCTGTTTTTT.

The CDR3 nucleotides are TGTGCCAGCAGCTCCCTAGCGGGGGGGCGTGGGGAGCAGTTCTTC. This translates into CASSSLAGGRGEQFF. J is TRBJ2-1 and V is TRBV5-5; 12 bases map to TRBD2. CDR1 and CDR2 (germline): SGHKS, YYEKEE (reference sequence). This CDR3 is built from 15 residues. V shed 3 bases and J 10 bases; nucleotides not matched to a gene: 8.